This T cell receptor (beta chain) was sequenced for a study of T-cell reconstitution after alpha-beta-depleted transplantation in children. This sample's TCRbeta library carried unique molecular identifier barcodes. TCRdb reprocessed the PCR reads via MiXCR and lists one record per CDR3 protein. The sample consists of a few hundred thousand distinct CDR3 sequences, 13% of them appearing once. Germline V gives CDR1 MNHNS, CDR2 SASEGT. The ends lost 5 bases at V and 3 bases at J; junction bases unmatched: 10. This CDR3 is built from 16 residues. The sequencing here drew on PBMCs, mostly from graft donor cells, taken 360 days after TCRalphabeta/CD19-depleted stem cell transplant. The TCR comes from a male patient under 18 who had a stem cell transplant for acute myeloid leukemia, so the T cells may come from the graft donor. This chain uses TRBV6-1 with TRBJ2-7, with 10 positions matching TRBD1. This CDR3 reads CASSKLPGTGVYEQYF. As DNA, the CDR3 is TGTGCCAGCAGTAAACTTCCCGGGACAGGGGTCTACGAGCAGTACTTC.